The rows below give T cell receptor beta chains drawn from one sample of a study of OX40 agonist ivuxolimab in advanced cancers. The assay was immunoSEQ multiplex PCR, and TCRdb's table has in-frame clones only and misses some. The repertoire holds about 91,000 clones, with 87% as singletons. Here the sequenced sample was CD4+ or CD8+ T cells sorted from blood, taken in a trial of the OX40 agonist ivuxolimab. These receptors were obtained from an adult with an advanced solid tumor such as melanoma, head and neck, liver or kidney cancer. The CDR3 runs from the conserved cysteine through the conserved F or W. D genes are given only for firm matches. The size of a clone is reported for some rows only, either as once, few or many, or as a class for expanded clones.

>TRBJ2-3|14|-|once|TRBV9
CASSVGPSTDTQYF
TGTGCCAGCAGCGTAGGCCCTAGCACAGATACGCAGTATTTT
>TRBJ1-1|14|-|-|TRBV5-1
CASSLEAGDTEAFF
TGCGCCAGCAGCTTGGAGGCAGGGGACACTGAAGCTTTCTTT
>TRBJ2-5|15|-|-|TRBV5-4
CASSARLLRGETQYF
TGTGCCAGCAGCGCCAGACTCTTAAGGGGGGAGACCCAGTACTTC
>TRBJ2-4|16|TRBD2|-|TRBV19
CASSRRTSGPGDIQYF
TGTGCCAGTAGTAGGAGGACTAGCGGGCCCGGGGACATTCAGTACTTC
>TRBJ2-2|16|TRBD1|-|TRBV5-1
CASSPSTGGNTGELFF
TGCGCCAGCAGCCCCTCGACAGGGGGAAACACCGGGGAGCTGTTTTTT
>TRBJ2-2|13|-|-|TRBV29-1
CSGGLINTGELFF
TGCAGCGGTGGACTCATAAACACCGGGGAGCTGTTTTTT
>TRBJ1-1|13|-|-|TRBV6-5
CASKAGVGFEAFF
TGTGCCAGCAAGGCAGGGGTAGGGTTTGAAGCTTTCTTT
>TRBJ1-2|16|TRBD1|-|TRBV28
CASSLSTGGAGHGYTF
TGTGCCAGCAGTTTATCCACAGGGGGCGCGGGCCATGGCTACACCTTC
>TRBJ2-5|19|TRBD2|once|TRBV11-3
CASSLAGTSGGEVQETQYF
TGTGCCAGCAGCTTAGCTGGGACTAGCGGGGGAGAGGTACAAGAGACCCAGTACTTC
>TRBJ1-2|10|-|-|TRBV20-1
CSASGYGYTF
TGCAGTGCTAGCGGCTATGGCTACACCTTC
>TRBJ1-1|14|-|-|TRBV5-1
CASSLQGPSAEAFF
TGCGCCAGCAGCTTACAGGGTCCGTCGGCTGAAGCTTTCTTT
>TRBJ2-3|13|-|few|TRBV12-5
CASGPLTGVTQYF
TGTGCTAGTGGCCCTTTGACTGGGGTTACGCAGTATTTT
>TRBJ2-2|18|TRBD2|-|TRBV4-3
CASSQDPLAGGNTGELFF
TGCGCCAGCAGCCAAGATCCGCTAGCGGGAGGTAACACCGGGGAGCTGTTTTTT
>TRBJ1-4|16|TRBD1|-|TRBV11-3
CASSFSVDRVYEKLFF
TGTGCCAGCAGCTTTAGTGTCGACAGGGTGTATGAAAAACTGTTTTTT
>TRBJ2-1|15|-|-|TRBV9
CASSVDPRDYNEQFF
TGTGCCAGCAGCGTAGACCCCAGGGACTACAATGAGCAGTTCTTC
>TRBJ2-7|15|-|-|TRBV5-4
CASSTGRRDPYEQYF
TGTGCCAGCAGCACGGGGAGGCGGGACCCCTACGAGCAGTACTTC